A single sample is the source of the 20 T cell receptor beta chains below, sequenced in a study of tumor-infiltrating lymphocytes in primary liver carcinoma. A constant-region primer primed TCR beta cDNA synthesis from roughly 510 ng of total RNA. Libraries covering TCR beta were generated through three nested multiplex PCR rounds (using a slightly modified ARM-PCR). The first two PCR rounds used TRBV1-TRBV30 forward primers with a C-beta reverse primer, about 10 cycles each. TCRdb reprocessed the multiplex PCR reads with MiXCR, giving one entry per CDR3 protein. The sample yields around 79,000 distinct CDR3 sequences, 69% seen once. Unsorted bulk tissue (roughly 19-31 mg) underwent RNA and DNA co-extraction. The sample taken for sequencing was tumor-adjacent normal liver tissue. These receptors originate from a man aged 35 to 55 with primary liver carcinoma and hepatitis B virus infection.

This clonotype has ten or more counts. The rearrangement joins TRBV10-3 to TRBJ1-1; the match to TRBD1 covers 10 bases. V lost 5 bases and J lost 5; bases outside the gene matches: 11. In germline, CDR1 is ENHRY, CDR2 SYGVKD. This CDR3 spans 16 amino acids. CDR3 in DNA: TGTGCCATCAGTTACGATAGTGGACAGGGGGGGACTGAAGCTTTCTTT. It translates to CAISYDSGQGGTEAFF.

This chain connects TRBV14 to TRBJ2-2, with a tentative D call TRBD1 (5 bases). The germline V gene has CDR1 SGHDN and CDR2 FVKESK. The V end lost 8 bases, the J end lost 7 bases, and 17 bases lay between the germline ends. The CDR3 extends over 14 amino acids. The DNA for the CDR3 is TGTGCCAGCTACCAAACAACAGGCCTCGGGGAGCTGTTTTTT. Amino acid sequence: CASYQTTGLGELFF.

Concerning this clonotype: A read error may produce the germline difference seen at one junction end. V usage is TRBV4-3 and J usage is TRBJ2-7, with D maybe TRBD1 (6 bases). Germline values: CDR1 LGHNA, CDR2 YSLEER. CDR3 length: 15 amino acids. The CDR3 sequence: CASSQAWSGAYDQYF. In DNA form, the CDR3 reads TGCGCCAGCAGTCAAGCTTGGTCAGGGGCCTACGACCAGTACTTC.

The sample holds many counts of this clonotype. V usage is TRBV5-4 and J usage is TRBJ2-7, with a tentative D call TRBD2 (5 bases). The CDR3 consists of 14 residues. The V gene's germline CDR1 is SGHNT and CDR2 YYREEE (reference sequence). Trimming took off 4 bases at V and 2 bases at J, with 13 bases between the two ends. CDR3 coding DNA: TGTGCCAGCAGCCCGAATAGCGAGCCCTACGAGCAGTACTTC. This translates into CASSPNSEPYEQYF.

As for this clonotype: The junction and the germline gene differ at one end; a read error may be behind it. The chain is built from TRBV29-1 and TRBJ2-3; perhaps TRBD2 as D (5 bases). CDR1 and CDR2 (germline): SQVTM, ANQGSEA. The CDR3 runs to 11 residues. The CDR3 is CGFGSTDTQYF. The CDR3 nucleotides read TGCGGCTTTGGGAGCACAGATACGCAATATTTT.

The chain employs TRBV11-3 and TRBJ2-3; no reliable D call. The CDR3 consists of 11 residues. Germline loops: CDR1 SGHNT, CDR2 YENEEA. V gave up 6 bases and J gave up 2 bases, with 3 bases separating them. The CDR3 DNA follows: TGTGCCAGCAGATACACAGATACGCAGTATTTT. As protein: CASRYTDTQYF.

With regard to this clonotype: As the CDR3 is not closed by the conserved phenylalanine or tryptophan, this likely results from a read error. The DNA is left out, because the CDR3 cannot be placed on it with certainty; the CDR3 is given as TCRdb lists it. The V call is TRBV11-2, the J call TRBJ2-3; TRBD1, the table's D call, was not compared with the DNA. From its first to its last residue, the CDR3 has 15 amino acids. Germline-derived CDR1 and CDR2 are SGHAT and FQNNGV. This chain's CDR3 is CASIIPTGATDTQYL.

This clonotype was observed at least ten times. The chain joins TRBV29-1 to TRBJ1-3, with TRBD1 matching over 7 bases. Looked up from germline, CDR1 is SQVTM and CDR2 is ANQGSEA. The junction had 10 bases not matched to a gene; V was cut back by 4 bases and J by 7 bases. This CDR3 spans 14 amino acids. CDR3 nucleotides: TGCAGCGTTGGGGGGGGGACAGTGATGAACACCATATATTTT. It translates to CSVGGGTVMNTIYF.

The genes are TRBV4-2 and TRBJ2-3; D is unresolved. Germline V gives CDR1 LGHNA, CDR2 YNFKEQ. Trimming took off 0 bases at V and 1 base at J, with 11 bases between the two ends. The CDR3 sequence is 16 residues long. The CDR3 protein is CASSQEPARRTDTQYF. DNA for the CDR3: TGTGCCAGCAGCCAAGAACCAGCGCGACGCACAGATACGCAGTATTTT.

This clonotype came up a few times. This chain uses TRBV2 with TRBJ2-5; 9 bases agree with TRBD1. The V segment lost 4 bases and the J segment 7 bases; nucleotides outside the gene matches: 4. This CDR3 spans 13 amino acids. Germline loops: CDR1 SNHLY, CDR2 FYNNEI. This CDR3 reads CASSGQGGGTQYF. The CDR3 coding sequence is TGTGCCAGCAGTGGACAGGGGGGAGGGACCCAGTACTTC.

On this clonotype: One end of the junction is discordant with germline, which a read error may explain. The rearrangement uses TRBV4-1 and TRBJ2-7; no clear D gene. The CDR3 is 16 residues long. The germline V gene has CDR1 MGHRA and CDR2 YSYEKL. The chain's CDR3 is CAISQAKQASSYEQYF. CDR3 nucleotides: TGCGCCATCAGCCAGGCGAAGCAGGCGAGCTCCTATGAGCAGTACTTC.

Remarks on this clonotype: This CDR3 fails to terminate in the conserved phenylalanine or tryptophan, so it likely reflects a read error. J is TRBJ2-3 and V is TRBV29-1, with a tentative D call TRBD2 (6 bases). CDR3 size: 12 residues. Germline-derived CDR1 and CDR2 are SQVTM and ANQGSEA. The DNA of the CDR3 is TGTGGCGTTGGGCAGGGAGGCGATACGCAGTATCTT. Its protein product is CGVGQGGDTQYL.

Turning to this clonotype: It may be a read error: a sequence one base away is much more abundant. The J gene is TRBJ2-3, the V gene TRBV29-1, with TRBD2 matching over 8 bases. Trimming removed 6 bases from V and 5 bases from J; junction bases left unmatched: 7. CDR1 and CDR2 from the germline V gene are SQVTM and ANQGSEA. The CDR3 runs 13 residues. The CDR3 DNA reads TGCAGCGTGGGACTAGTGGTAGGAGATACGCAGTATTTT. It specifies CSVGLVVGDTQYF.

A word on this clonotype: A junction end diverges from the germline sequence, so it may reflect a read error. This chain uses TRBV11-2 with TRBJ2-5, with D uncertain. The length of the CDR3 is 14 residues. Germline-derived CDR1 and CDR2 are SGHAT and FQNNGV. The CDR3 DNA follows: TGTACCAGCAGTTTAGATCTTTCAAGGGAGACCCAGTACTTC. Protein sequence: CTSSLDLSRETQYF.

A note on this clonotype: The germline gene is not matched at one end of the junction; a read error may be the cause. This sequence joins TRBV4-1 and TRBJ2-7; D is tentatively TRBD1 or TRBD2 (5 bases each). The CDR3 is 16 amino acids. Germline-derived CDR1 and CDR2 are MGHRA and YSYEKL. Here the CDR3 reads CASSQEPPGRGYEQYF. The CDR3 DNA reads as TGCGCCAGCAGTCAAGAACCACCGGGACGGGGCTACGAGCAGTACTTC.

This clonotype was seen a few times. At one end the junction does not follow the germline gene, possibly because of a read error. The CDR3 DNA reads TGTGCCAACAGCGCCAATACAGAGGTTTCCGGCAATGAGCAGTTCTTC. Its translation: CANSANTEVSGNEQFF. The chain uses TRBV11-2 and TRBJ2-1; no clear D. The CDR3 is 16 amino acids. From germline, CDR1 is SGHAT and CDR2 FQNNGV. The variable domain in full, with the rest retrieved from reference TRBV11-2 and TRBJ2-1, is EAGVAQSPRYKIIEKRQSVAFWCNPISGHATLYWYQQILGQGPKLLIQFQNNGVVDDSQLPKDRFSAERLKGVDSTLKIQPAKLEDSAVYLCANSANTEVSGNEQFFGPGTRLTVL.

CDR3 amino acids: CANSFSGAAEAFF. The CDR3 region has the DNA TGTGCCAATAGTTTTTCAGGGGCCGCTGAAGCTTTCTTT. This chain uses TRBV12-3 or TRBV12-4 with TRBJ1-1; possible D gene TRBD1, 6 bases. Trimming stripped 10 bases from V and 6 bases from J, with 18 bases between. This CDR3 comprises 13 residues.

Note on this clonotype: At one of its ends the junction is not consistent with the germline gene, which may arise from a read error. This sequence joins TRBV29-1 and TRBJ2-3; D may be TRBD2 (6 bases). Germline CDR1 is SQVTM and CDR2 is ANQGSEA. The CDR3 spans 13 residues. CDR3 nucleotides: TGCAGTGTTGACCTAACTAGCACAGATACACAGTATTTT. This sequence encodes CSVDLTSTDTQYF.

For this clonotype: Without the conserved terminal phenylalanine or tryptophan, this CDR3 likely stems from a read error. V usage is TRBV29-1 and J usage is TRBJ2-7, with 7 bases matching TRBD1. V was clipped by 2 bases and J by 0 bases; unmatched bases: 1. This CDR3 has 13 residues. Germline values: CDR1 SQVTM, CDR2 ANQGSEA. CDR3 nucleotide sequence: TGCAGCGTTGAACAGGGGGACTCCTACGAGCAGTACTTA. Translation: CSVEQGDSYEQYL.

There are a few counts of this clonotype. One junction end does not reproduce the germline sequence, and a read error may be involved. The CDR3 protein is CASSAGTREVNGQFF. As DNA, the CDR3 is TGTGCCAGCAGCGCCGGGACTAGAGAAGTTAATGGGCAGTTCTTC. V and J are TRBV11-3 and TRBJ2-1; 8 bases fit TRBD2. CDR1 SGHNT and CDR2 YENEEA come from the germline V gene. The CDR3 covers 15 residues.